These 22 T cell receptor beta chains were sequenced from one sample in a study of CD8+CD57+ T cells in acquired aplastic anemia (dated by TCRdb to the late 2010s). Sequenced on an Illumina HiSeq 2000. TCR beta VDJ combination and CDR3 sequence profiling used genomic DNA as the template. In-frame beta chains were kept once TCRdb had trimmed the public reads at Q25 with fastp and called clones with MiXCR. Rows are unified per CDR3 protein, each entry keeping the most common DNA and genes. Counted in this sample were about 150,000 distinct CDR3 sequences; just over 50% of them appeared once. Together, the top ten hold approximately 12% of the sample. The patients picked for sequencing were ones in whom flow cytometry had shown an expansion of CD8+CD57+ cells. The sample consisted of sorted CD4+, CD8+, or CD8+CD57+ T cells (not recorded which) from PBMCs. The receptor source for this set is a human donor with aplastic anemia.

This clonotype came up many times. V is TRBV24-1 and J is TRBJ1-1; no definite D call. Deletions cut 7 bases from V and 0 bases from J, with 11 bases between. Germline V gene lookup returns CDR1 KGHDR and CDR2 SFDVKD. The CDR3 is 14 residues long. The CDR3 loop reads CATRDEGVNTEAFF. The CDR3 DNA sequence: TGTGCCACCAGAGACGAAGGCGTGAACACTGAAGCTTTCTTT.

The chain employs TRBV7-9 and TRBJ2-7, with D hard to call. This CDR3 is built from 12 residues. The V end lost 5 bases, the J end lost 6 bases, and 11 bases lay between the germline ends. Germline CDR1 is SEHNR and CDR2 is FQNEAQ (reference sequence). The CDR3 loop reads CASSLNMGEQYF. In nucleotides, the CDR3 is TGTGCCAGCAGCCTAAACATGGGCGAGCAGTACTTC.

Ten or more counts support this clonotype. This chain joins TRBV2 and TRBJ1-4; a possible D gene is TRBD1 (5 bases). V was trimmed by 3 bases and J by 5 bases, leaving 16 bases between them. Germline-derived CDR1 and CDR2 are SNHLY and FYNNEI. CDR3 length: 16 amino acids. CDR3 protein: CASSEGDFLSNEKLFF. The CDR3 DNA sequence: TGTGCCAGCAGTGAGGGGGACTTCCTATCCAATGAAAAACTGTTTTTT.

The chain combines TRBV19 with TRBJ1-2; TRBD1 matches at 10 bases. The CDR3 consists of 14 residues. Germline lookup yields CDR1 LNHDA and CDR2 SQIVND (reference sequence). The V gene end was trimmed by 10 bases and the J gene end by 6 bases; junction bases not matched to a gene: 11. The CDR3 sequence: CATIARDRGNGYTF. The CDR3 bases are TGTGCCACCATAGCACGGGACAGGGGCAATGGCTACACCTTC.

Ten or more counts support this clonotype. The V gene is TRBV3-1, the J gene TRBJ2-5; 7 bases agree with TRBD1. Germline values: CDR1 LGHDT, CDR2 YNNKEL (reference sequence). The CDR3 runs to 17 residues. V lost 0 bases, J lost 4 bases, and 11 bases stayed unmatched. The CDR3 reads CASSQDPGTVLIETQYF. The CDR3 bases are TGTGCCAGCAGCCAAGATCCCGGGACAGTTTTAATAGAGACCCAGTACTTC.

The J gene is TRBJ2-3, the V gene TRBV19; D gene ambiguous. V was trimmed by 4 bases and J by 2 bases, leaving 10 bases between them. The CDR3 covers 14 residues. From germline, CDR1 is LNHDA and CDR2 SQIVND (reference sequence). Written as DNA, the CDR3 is TGTGCCAGTAGTACGTCCGGCCCCACAGATACGCAGTATTTT. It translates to CASSTSGPTDTQYF. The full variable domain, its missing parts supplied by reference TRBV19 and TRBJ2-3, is DGGITQSPKYLFRKEGQNVTLSCEQNLNHDAMYWYRQDPGQGLRLIYYSQIVNDFQKGDIAEGYSVSREKKESFPLTVTSAQKNPTAFYLCASSTSGPTDTQYFGPGTRLTVL.

The CDR3 DNA follows: TGCAGGGCAGCAGCACCGAACACTGAAGCTTTCTTT. Residues: CRAAAPNTEAFF. The chain is built from TRBV20-1 and TRBJ1-1; no firm D call. The CDR3 length is 12 residues. Germline CDR1 and CDR2: DFQATT and SNEGSKA (reference sequence).

CDR3 sequence: CSALGRHTEAFF. DNA of the CDR3: TGCAGCGCCTTGGGGAGGCACACTGAAGCTTTCTTT. The chain couples TRBV29-1 to TRBJ1-1; D uncertain. This CDR3 has 12 amino acids. Trimming left V 7 bases short and J 3 bases short, with 12 bases between. Looked up from germline, CDR1 is SQVTM and CDR2 is ANQGSEA.

CDR3 DNA sequence: TGCAGTGCTGGTCGGAGGGGGACTAGCGGGGAGAGCACAGATACGCAGTATTTT. This sequence encodes CSAGRRGTSGESTDTQYF. This chain links TRBV20-1 with TRBJ2-3, with 13 positions matching TRBD2. V was pared by 5 bases and J by 0 bases, with 11 bases of the junction left unmatched. The CDR3 sequence is 18 residues long. Per the germline V gene, CDR1 is DFQATT and CDR2 is SNEGSKA (reference sequence).

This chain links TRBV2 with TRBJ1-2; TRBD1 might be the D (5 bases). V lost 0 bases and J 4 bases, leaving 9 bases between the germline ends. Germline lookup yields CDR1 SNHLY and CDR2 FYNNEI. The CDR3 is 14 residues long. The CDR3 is CASSEAGRGYGYTF. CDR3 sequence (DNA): TGTGCCAGCAGTGAAGCGGGTAGGGGCTATGGCTACACCTTC.

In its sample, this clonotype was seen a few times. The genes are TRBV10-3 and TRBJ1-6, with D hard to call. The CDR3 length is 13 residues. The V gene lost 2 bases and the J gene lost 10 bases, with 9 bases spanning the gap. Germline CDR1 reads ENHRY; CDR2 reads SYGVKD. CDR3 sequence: CAISEIEGSPLHF. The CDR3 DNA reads TGTGCCATCAGTGAGATCGAGGGCTCACCCCTCCACTTT.

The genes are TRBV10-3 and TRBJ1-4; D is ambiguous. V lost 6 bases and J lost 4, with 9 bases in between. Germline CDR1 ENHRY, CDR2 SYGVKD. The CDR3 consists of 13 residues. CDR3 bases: TGTGCCATCAGGAAGGGTATTAATGAAAAACTGTTTTTT. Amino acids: CAIRKGINEKLFF.

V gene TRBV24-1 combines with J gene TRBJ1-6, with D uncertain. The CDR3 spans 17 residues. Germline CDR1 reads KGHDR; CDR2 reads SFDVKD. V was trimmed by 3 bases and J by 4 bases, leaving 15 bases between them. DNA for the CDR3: TGTGCCACCAGTGATCCCGCGGAGGTTACGTATAATTCACCCCTCCACTTT. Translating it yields CATSDPAEVTYNSPLHF.

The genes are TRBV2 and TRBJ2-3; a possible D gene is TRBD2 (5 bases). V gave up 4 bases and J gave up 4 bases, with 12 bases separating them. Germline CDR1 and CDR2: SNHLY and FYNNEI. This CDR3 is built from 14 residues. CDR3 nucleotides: TGTGCCAGCAGTGTTAGCGCTTACTCAGATACGCAGTATTTT. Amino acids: CASSVSAYSDTQYF. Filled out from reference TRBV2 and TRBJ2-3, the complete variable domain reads EPEVTQTPSHQVTQMGQEVILRCVPISNHLYFYWYRQILGQKVEFLVSFYNNEISEKSEIFDDQFSVERPDGSNFTLKIRSTKLEDSAMYFCASSVSAYSDTQYFGPGTRLTVL.

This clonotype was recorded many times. CDR3 DNA sequence: TGCGCCAGCAGCTTGGTCGGCAGACCTCCGGAGCATTTT. Its translation is CASSLVGRPPEHF. This chain uses TRBV5-1 with TRBJ1-5; D gene ambiguous. Per germline, CDR1 SGHRS and CDR2 YFSETQ. V lost 0 bases and J lost 14, with 15 bases in between. The CDR3 has 13 amino acids.

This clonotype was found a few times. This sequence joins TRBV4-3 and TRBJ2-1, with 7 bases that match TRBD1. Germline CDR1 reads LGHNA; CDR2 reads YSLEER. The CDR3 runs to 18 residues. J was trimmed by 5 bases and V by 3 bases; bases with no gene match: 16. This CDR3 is CASSQDPTGTYRNNEQFF. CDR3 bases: TGCGCCAGCAGCCAGGACCCGACAGGGACATATCGTAACAATGAGCAGTTCTTC.

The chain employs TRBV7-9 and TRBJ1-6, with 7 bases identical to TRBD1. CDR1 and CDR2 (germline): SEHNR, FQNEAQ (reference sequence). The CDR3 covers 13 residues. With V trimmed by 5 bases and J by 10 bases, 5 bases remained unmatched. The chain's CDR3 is CASSKRTGSPLHF. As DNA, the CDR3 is TGTGCCAGCAGCAAGAGGACAGGCTCACCCCTCCACTTT.

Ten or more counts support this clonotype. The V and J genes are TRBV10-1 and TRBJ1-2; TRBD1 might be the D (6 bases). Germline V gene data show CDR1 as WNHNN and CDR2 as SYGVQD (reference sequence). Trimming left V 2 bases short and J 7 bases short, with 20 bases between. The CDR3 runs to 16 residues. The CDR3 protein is CASSEALRQVPLGYTF. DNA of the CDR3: TGCGCCAGCAGTGAGGCGCTCCGACAGGTCCCCCTTGGCTACACCTTC.

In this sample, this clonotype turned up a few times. CDR3: CARGVGAGDTEAFF. Here the CDR3 DNA reads TGTGCTAGGGGTGTCGGGGCTGGGGACACTGAAGCTTTCTTT. The chain is built from TRBV2 and TRBJ1-1, with D possibly being TRBD1 (5 bases). Germline V lookup: CDR1 SNHLY, CDR2 FYNNEI. The CDR3 covers 14 residues.

The CDR3 loop reads CASRGAGGDEQYF. In nucleotides, the CDR3 is TGTGCCAGTAGGGGAGCGGGAGGTGACGAGCAGTACTTC. The rearrangement links TRBV19 to TRBJ2-7; TRBD2 matches at 9 bases. The CDR3 runs to 13 residues. CDR1 LNHDA and CDR2 SQIVND come from the germline V gene (reference sequence). V lost 6 bases to trimming and J lost 5 bases; unmatched junction nucleotides: 5. Complete variable domain (other parts from reference TRBV19 and TRBJ2-7): DGGITQSPKYLFRKEGQNVTLSCEQNLNHDAMYWYRQDPGQGLRLIYYSQIVNDFQKGDIAEGYSVSREKKESFPLTVTSAQKNPTAFYLCASRGAGGDEQYFGPGTRLTVT.

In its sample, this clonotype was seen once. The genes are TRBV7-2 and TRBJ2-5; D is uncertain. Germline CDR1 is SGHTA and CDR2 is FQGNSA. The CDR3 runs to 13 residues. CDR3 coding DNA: TGTGTATCCCTTAGGATGCGGCAAGAGACCCAGTACTTC. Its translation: CVSLRMRQETQYF.

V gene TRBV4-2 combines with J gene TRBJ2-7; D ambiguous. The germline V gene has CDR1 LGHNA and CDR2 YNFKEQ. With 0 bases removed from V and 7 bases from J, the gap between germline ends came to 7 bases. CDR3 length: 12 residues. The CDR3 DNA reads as TGTGCCAGCAGCCAAGAAATAGGGGAGCAGTACTTC. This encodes CASSQEIGEQYF.